This T cell receptor (beta chain) was observed in a study of identical twins. Overall study results and limits: Some out-of-frame alpha sequences were shared by twins, and these showed excess low generation probability.

TCRdb passed the 5' RACE reads through MiXCR, listing each CDR3 protein once. Of under 900,000 distinct CDR3 sequences in the sample, 18% are singletons; the top ten hold approximately 14%. There are a few counts of this clonotype. Its antigen is still unknown. With 4 bases removed from V and 3 bases from J, the gap between germline ends came to 8 bases. CDR1 is SGHRS, CDR2 YFSETQ, per germline. The CDR3 runs to 13 residues. A further study also used this sample, focusing on T cells expressing NK-cell markers. Per that study: The CD3+CD56-NKG2C+ fraction of several donors was likewise dominated by these clonotypes.

The sequenced sample was PBMCs. The origin of this receptor is a young woman in good health. This chain connects TRBV5-1 to TRBJ2-1; TRBD2 might be the D (5 bases). This chain's CDR3 is CASSNRDYNEQFF. The CDR3 DNA sequence: TGCGCCAGCAGCAACCGGGACTACAATGAGCAGTTCTTC.